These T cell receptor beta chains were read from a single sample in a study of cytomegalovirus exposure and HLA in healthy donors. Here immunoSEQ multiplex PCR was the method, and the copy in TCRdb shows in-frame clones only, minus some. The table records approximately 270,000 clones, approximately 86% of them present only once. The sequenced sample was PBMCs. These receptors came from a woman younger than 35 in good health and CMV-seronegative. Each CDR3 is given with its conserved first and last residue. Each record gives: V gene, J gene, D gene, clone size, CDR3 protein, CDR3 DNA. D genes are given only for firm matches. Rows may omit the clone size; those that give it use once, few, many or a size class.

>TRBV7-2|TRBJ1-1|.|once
CASSPHREAEAFF
TGTGCCAGCAGCCCACACCGTGAGGCTGAAGCTTTCTTT
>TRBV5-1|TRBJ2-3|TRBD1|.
CASSSGTGLHTDTQYF
TGCGCCAGCAGCTCTGGGACAGGCCTTCACACAGATACGCAGTATTTT
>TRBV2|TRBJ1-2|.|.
CASSELLDSYGYTF
TGTGCCAGCAGTGAACTATTAGACAGCTATGGCTACACCTTC
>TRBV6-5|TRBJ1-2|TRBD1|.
CASSYSIQGAYGYTF
TGTGCCAGCAGTTACTCGATACAGGGGGCCTATGGCTACACCTTC
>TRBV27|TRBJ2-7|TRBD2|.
CASSLLAGGPYEQYF
TGTGCCAGCAGTTTGCTAGCGGGGGGCCCCTACGAGCAGTACTTC
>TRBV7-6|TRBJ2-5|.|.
CASSLLQGRGIETQYF
TGTGCCAGCAGCCTCCTACAGGGTCGGGGCATAGAGACCCAGTACTTC
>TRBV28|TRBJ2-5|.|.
CASRGGTGETQYF
TGTGCCAGCAGAGGGGGTACGGGAGAGACCCAGTACTTC
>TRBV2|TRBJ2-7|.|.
CASIGIEGYEQYF
TGTGCCAGCATCGGAATAGAGGGCTACGAGCAGTACTTC
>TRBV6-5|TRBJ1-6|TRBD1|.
CASRTGDSPLHF
TGTGCCAGCAGGACAGGGGACTCACCCCTCCACTTT
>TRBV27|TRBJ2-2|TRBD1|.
CASSLVQGATGELFF
TGTGCCAGCAGTTTGGTACAGGGGGCTACCGGGGAGCTGTTTTTT
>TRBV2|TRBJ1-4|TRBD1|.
CASNGQGGWKTNEKLFF
TGTGCCAGCAACGGACAGGGAGGATGGAAAACTAATGAAAAACTGTTTTTT
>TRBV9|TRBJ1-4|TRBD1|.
CASSEDRGFEKLFF
TGTGCCAGCAGCGAGGACAGGGGGTTTGAAAAACTGTTTTTT
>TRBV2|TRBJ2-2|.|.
CASSARGADTGELFF
TGTGCCAGCAGTGCCAGGGGGGCGGACACCGGGGAGCTGTTTTTT
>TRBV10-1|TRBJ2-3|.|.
CASSESGPADTQYF
TGCGCCAGCAGTGAGTCGGGGCCGGCAGATACGCAGTATTTT
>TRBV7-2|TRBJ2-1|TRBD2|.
CASSLGLRLAENYNEQFF
TGTGCCAGCAGCTTAGGTCTTAGACTAGCGGAGAACTACAATGAGCAGTTCTTC
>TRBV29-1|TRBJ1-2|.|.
CASLGYGYTF
TGCGCCTCCCTAGGTTATGGCTACACCTTC
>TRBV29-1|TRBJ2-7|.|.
CSVLSGSSYEQYF
TGCAGCGTCCTCAGCGGGTCCTCCTACGAGCAGTACTTC
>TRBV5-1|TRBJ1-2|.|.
CASSLSDIYGYTF
TGCGCCAGCAGCTTGTCGGACATCTATGGCTACACCTTC
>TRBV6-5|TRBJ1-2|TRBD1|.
CASSYWGQGRGGYTF
TGTGCCAGCAGTTACTGGGGACAGGGAAGAGGTGGCTACACCTTC
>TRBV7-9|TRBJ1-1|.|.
CASSNDRNGLSEAFF
TGTGCCAGCAGCAACGACAGGAATGGACTTTCTGAAGCTTTCTTT
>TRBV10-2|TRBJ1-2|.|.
CASSEFSTDGYTF
TGCGCCAGCAGTGAGTTTTCGACAGATGGCTACACCTTC
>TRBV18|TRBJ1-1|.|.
CASSPTPIEEDTEAFF
TGTGCCAGCTCACCAACTCCTATAGAAGAGGACACTGAAGCTTTCTTT
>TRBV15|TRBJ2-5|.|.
CATSRARGLQETQYF
TGTGCCACCAGCAGAGCTCGGGGACTCCAAGAGACCCAGTACTTC
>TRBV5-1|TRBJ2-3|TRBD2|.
CASSSFSRGVSTDTQYF
TGCGCCAGCAGCTCCTTTTCTCGGGGGGTGAGCACAGATACGCAGTATTTT
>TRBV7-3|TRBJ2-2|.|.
CASSPLTGTGELFF
TGTGCCAGCAGCCCCCTGACTGGCACCGGGGAGCTGTTTTTT
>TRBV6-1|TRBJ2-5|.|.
CASSEGSGQETQYF
TGTGCCAGCAGTGAAGGAAGCGGCCAAGAGACCCAGTACTTC
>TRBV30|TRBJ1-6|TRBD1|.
CAGGRQGGSPLHF
TGTGCCGGGGGCCGACAGGGGGGTTCACCCCTCCACTTT
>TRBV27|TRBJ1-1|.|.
CASSHPRRMNTEAFF
TGTGCCAGCAGTCACCCCCGGCGGATGAACACTGAAGCTTTCTTT
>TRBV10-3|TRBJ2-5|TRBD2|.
CAISPTSGGGETQYF
TGTGCCATCAGCCCGACTAGCGGGGGAGGAGAGACCCAGTACTTC
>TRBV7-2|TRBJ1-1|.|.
CASSDRTGNTEAFF
TGTGCCAGCAGCGACCGCACAGGGAACACTGAAGCTTTCTTT
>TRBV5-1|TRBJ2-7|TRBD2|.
CASSSGGGGYEQYF
TGCGCCAGCAGCTCCGGGGGGGGCGGATACGAGCAGTACTTC
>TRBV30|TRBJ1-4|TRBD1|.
CAWSKQGVLATNEKLFF
TGTGCCTGGAGTAAACAGGGGGTTCTTGCAACTAATGAAAAACTGTTTTTT
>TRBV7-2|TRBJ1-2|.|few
CASSWEGYGYTF
TGTGCCAGCAGCTGGGAGGGCTATGGCTACACCTTC
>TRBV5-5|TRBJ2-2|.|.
CASSLLEAGGTGELFF
TGTGCCAGCAGCTTGCTGGAGGCAGGGGGGACCGGGGAGCTGTTTTTT
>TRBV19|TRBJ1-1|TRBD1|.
CASSTRDSPEAFF
TGTGCCAGTAGTACCCGGGACAGCCCTGAAGCTTTCTTT
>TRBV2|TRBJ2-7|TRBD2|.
CASSESGDYEQYF
TGTGCCAGCAGTGAAAGCGGGGACTACGAGCAGTACTTC
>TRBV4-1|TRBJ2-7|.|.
CASSLTGSEQYF
TGCGCCAGCAGCTTAACAGGGAGCGAGCAGTACTTC
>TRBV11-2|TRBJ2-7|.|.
CASSLEIPGTSLTYEQYF
TGTGCCAGCAGCTTAGAGATTCCCGGGACATCTCTGACCTACGAGCAGTACTTC
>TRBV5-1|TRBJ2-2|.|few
CASSQDSSNTGELFF
TGCGCCAGCAGCCAGGACAGTTCGAACACCGGGGAGCTGTTTTTT
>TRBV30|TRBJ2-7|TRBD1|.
CAWSVTGGNYEQYF
TGTGCCTGGAGTGTAACAGGGGGAAACTACGAGCAGTACTTC
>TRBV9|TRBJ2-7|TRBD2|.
CASSVTSGGTYEQYF
TGTGCCAGCAGCGTAACTAGCGGGGGGACCTACGAGCAGTACTTC